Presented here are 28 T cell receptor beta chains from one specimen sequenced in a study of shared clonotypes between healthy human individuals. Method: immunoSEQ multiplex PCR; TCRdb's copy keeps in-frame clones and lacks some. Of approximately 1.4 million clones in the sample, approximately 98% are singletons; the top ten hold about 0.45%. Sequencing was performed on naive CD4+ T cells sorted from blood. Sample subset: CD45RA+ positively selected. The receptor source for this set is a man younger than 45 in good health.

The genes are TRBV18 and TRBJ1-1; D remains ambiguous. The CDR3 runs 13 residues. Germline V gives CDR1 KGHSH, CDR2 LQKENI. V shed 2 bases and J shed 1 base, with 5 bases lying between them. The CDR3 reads CASSPFENTEAFF. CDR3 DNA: TGTGCCAGCTCACCATTCGAGAACACTGAAGCTTTCTTT.

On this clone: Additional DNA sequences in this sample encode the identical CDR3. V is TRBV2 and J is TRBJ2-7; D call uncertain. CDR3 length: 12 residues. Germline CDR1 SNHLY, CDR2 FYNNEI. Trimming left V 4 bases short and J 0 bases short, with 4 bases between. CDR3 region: CASSANSYEQYF. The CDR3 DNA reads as TGTGCCAGCAGTGCTAACTCCTACGAGCAGTACTTC.

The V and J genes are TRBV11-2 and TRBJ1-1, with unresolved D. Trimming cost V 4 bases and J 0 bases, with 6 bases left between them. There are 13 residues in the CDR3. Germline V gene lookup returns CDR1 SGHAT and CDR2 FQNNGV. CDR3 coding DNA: TGTGCCAGCAGCTCCTTGATGAACACTGAAGCTTTCTTT. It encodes CASSSLMNTEAFF.

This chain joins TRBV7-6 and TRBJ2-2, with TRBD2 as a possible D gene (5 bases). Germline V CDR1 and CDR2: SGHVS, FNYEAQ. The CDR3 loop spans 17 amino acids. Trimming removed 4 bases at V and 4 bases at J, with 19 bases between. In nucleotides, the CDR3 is TGTGCCAGCAGCTCACCCCCGGGGAGCCCGAGCACCGGGGAGCTGTTTTTT. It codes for CASSSPPGSPSTGELFF.

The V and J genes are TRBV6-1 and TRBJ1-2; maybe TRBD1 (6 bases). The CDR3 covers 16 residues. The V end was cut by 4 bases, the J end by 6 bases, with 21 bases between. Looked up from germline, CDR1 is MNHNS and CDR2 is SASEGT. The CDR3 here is CASSAQHRNRVDGYTF. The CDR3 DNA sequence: TGTGCCAGCAGTGCCCAGCACAGAAACAGGGTAGATGGCTACACCTTC.

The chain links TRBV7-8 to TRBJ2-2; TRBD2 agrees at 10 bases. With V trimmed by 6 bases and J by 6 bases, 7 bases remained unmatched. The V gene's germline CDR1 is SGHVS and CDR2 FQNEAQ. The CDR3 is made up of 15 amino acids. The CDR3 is CASRSSGLASGELFF. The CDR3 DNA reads TGTGCCAGCAGATCCTCGGGACTAGCGTCCGGGGAGCTGTTTTTT. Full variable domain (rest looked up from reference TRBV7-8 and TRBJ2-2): GAGVSQSPRYKVAKRGQDVALRCDPISGHVSLFWYQQALGQGPEFLTYFQNEAQLDKSGLPSDRFFAERPEGSVSTLKIQRTQQEDSAVYLCASRSSGLASGELFFGEGSRLTVL.

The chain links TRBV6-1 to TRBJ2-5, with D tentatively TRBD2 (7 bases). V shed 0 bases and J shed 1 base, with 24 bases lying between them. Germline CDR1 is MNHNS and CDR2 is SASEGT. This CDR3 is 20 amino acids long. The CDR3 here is CASSEANFSTGTNFQETQYF. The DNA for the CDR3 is TGTGCCAGCAGTGAAGCCAATTTCTCTACAGGGACTAATTTCCAAGAGACCCAGTACTTC.

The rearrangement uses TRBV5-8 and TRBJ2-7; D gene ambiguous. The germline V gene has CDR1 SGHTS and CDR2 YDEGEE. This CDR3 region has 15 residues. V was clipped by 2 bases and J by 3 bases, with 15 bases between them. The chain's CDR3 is CASSLWAVTVYEQYF. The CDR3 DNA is TGTGCCAGCAGCTTATGGGCAGTTACGGTCTACGAGCAGTACTTC.

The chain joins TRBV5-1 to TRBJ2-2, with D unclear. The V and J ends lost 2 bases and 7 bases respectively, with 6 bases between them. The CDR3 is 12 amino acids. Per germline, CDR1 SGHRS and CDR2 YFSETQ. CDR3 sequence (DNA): TGCGCCAGCAGCTTTGATGTCGGGGAGCTGTTTTTT. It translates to CASSFDVGELFF. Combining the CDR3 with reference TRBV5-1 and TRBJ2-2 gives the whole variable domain KAGVTQTPRYLIKTRGQQVTLSCSPISGHRSVSWYQQTPGQGLQFLFEYFSETQRNKGNFPGRFSGRQFSNSRSEMNVSTLELGDSALYLCASSFDVGELFFGEGSRLTVL.

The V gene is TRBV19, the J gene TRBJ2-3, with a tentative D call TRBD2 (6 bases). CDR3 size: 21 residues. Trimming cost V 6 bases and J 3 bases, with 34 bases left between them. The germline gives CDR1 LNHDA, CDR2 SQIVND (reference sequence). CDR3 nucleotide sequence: TGTGCCAGTAGGCCTATATACGGAATAGGTAGGACCCCCGGAGGGACAGATACGCAGTATTTT. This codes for CASRPIYGIGRTPGGTDTQYF.

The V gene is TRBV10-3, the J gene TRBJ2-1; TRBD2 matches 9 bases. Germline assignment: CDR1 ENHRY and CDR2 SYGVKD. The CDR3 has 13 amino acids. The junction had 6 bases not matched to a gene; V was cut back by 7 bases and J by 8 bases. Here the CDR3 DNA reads TGTGCCATCAACGGACTAGCGCGTGATGAGCAGTTCTTC. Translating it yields CAINGLARDEQFF.

The CDR3 here is CASSVGSALSSYEQYF. The CDR3 DNA follows: TGTGCCAGCAGCGTTGGGTCGGCACTTAGCTCCTACGAGCAGTACTTC. The chain combines TRBV11-2 with TRBJ2-7; D unclear. Germline V lookup: CDR1 SGHAT, CDR2 FQNNGV. Trimming shortened V by 5 bases and J by 0 bases, and 17 bases separated the two germline ends. CDR3 length: 16 residues.

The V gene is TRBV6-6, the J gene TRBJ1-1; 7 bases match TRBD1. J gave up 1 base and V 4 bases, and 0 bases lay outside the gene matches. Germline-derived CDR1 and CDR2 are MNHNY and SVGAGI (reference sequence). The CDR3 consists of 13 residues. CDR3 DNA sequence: TGTGCCAGCAGTTGGGACAGGAACACTGAAGCTTTCTTT. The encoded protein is CASSWDRNTEAFF.

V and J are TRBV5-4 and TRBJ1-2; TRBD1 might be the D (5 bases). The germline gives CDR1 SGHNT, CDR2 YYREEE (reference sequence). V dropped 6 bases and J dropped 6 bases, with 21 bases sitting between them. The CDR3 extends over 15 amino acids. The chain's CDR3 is CASNRGTVPSDGYTF. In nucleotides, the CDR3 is TGTGCCAGCAACCGCGGGACTGTTCCTTCAGATGGCTACACCTTC.

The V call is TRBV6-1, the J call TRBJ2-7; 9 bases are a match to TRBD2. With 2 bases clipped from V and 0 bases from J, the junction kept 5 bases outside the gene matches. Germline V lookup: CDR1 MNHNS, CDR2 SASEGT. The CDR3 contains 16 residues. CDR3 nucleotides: TGTGCCAGCAGTGAAATAGGACTAGCGATCTCCTACGAGCAGTACTTC. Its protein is CASSEIGLAISYEQYF.

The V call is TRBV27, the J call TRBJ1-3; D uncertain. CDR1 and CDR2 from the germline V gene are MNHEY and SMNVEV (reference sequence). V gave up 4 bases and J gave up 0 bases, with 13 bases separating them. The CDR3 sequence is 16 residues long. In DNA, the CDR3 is TGTGCCAGCAGTTCCCTCGCCTCCCCCTCTGGAAACACCATATATTTT. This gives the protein CASSSLASPSGNTIYF.

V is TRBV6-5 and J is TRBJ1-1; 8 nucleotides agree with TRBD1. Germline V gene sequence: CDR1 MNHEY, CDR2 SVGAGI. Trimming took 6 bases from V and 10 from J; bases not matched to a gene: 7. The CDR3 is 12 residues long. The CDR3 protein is CASRAIGQGAFF. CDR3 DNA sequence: TGTGCCAGCAGGGCAATAGGACAGGGAGCTTTCTTT.

The CDR3 DNA sequence: TGTGCCAGCAGTTTCTTGAGGGGGGGCGCTGATGCCTACGAGCAGTACTTC. It encodes CASSFLRGGADAYEQYF. The J gene is TRBJ2-7, the V gene TRBV28, with TRBD2 as a possible D gene (7 bases). V shed 3 bases and J shed 2 bases, with 20 bases lying between them. Germline V gene data show CDR1 as MDHEN and CDR2 as SYDVKM. The CDR3 length is 17 residues. Filled out from reference TRBV28 and TRBJ2-7, the complete variable domain reads DVKVTQSSRYLVKRTGEKVFLECVQDMDHENMFWYRQDPGLGLRLIYFSYDVKMKEKGDIPEGYSVSREKKERFSLILESASTNQTSMYLCASSFLRGGADAYEQYFGPGTRLTVT.

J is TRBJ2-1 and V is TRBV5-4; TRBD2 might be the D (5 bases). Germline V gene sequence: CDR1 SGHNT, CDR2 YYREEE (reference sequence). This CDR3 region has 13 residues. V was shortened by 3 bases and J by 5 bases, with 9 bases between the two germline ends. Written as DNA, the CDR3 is TGTGCCAGCAGCTCCGGAGGACACAATGAGCAGTTCTTC. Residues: CASSSGGHNEQFF.

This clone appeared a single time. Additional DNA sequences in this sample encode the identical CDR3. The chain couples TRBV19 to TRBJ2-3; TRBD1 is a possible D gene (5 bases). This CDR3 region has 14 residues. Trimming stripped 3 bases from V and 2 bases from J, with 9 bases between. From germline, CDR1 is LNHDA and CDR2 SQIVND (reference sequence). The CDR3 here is CASSIQGSTDTQYF. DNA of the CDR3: TGTGCCAGTAGTATTCAGGGTTCCACAGATACGCAGTATTTT. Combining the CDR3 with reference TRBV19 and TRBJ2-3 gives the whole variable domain DGGITQSPKYLFRKEGQNVTLSCEQNLNHDAMYWYRQDPGQGLRLIYYSQIVNDFQKGDIAEGYSVSREKKESFPLTVTSAQKNPTAFYLCASSIQGSTDTQYFGPGTRLTVL.

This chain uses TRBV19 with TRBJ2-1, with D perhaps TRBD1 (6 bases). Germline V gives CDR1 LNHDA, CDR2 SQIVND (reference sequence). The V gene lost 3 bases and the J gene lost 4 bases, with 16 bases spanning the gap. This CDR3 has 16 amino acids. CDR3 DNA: TGTGCCAGTAGTATTAGGGTGCAGGGGCTTTACAATGAGCAGTTCTTC. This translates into CASSIRVQGLYNEQFF.

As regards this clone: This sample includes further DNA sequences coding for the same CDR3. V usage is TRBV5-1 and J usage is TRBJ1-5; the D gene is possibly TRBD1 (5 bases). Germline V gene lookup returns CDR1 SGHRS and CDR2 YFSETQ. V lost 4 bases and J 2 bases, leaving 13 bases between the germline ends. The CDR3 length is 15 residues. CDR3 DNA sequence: TGCGCCAGCAGCCCCGGGACGGGAGGCAATCAGCCCCAGCATTTT. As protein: CASSPGTGGNQPQHF.

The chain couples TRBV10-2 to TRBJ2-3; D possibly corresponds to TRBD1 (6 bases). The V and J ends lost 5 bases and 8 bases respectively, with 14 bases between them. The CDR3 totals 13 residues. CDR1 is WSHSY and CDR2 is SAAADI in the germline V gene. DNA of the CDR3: TGCGCCAGCAGTCAGGGGAAACCGGCTACGCAGTATTTT. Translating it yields CASSQGKPATQYF.

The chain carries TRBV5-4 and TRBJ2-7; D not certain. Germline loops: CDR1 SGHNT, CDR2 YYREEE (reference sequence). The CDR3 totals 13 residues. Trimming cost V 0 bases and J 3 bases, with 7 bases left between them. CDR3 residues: CASSLVQDYEQYF. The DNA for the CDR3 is TGTGCCAGCAGCTTGGTTCAGGACTACGAGCAGTACTTC.

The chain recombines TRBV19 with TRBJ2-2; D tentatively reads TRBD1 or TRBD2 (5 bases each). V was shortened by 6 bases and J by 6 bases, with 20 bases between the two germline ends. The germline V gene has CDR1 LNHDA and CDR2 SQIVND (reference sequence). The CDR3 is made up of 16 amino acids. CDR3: CASRNPAGAEAGELFF. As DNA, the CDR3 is TGTGCCAGTAGAAACCCCGCCGGGGCGGAGGCCGGGGAGCTGTTTTTT.

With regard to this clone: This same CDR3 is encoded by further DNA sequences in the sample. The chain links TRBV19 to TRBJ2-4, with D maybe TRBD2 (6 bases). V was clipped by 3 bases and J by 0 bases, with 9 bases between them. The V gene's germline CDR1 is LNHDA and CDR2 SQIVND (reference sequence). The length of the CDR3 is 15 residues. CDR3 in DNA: TGTGCCAGTAGTATCCGGGAGCTAGCCAAAAACATTCAGTACTTC. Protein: CASSIRELAKNIQYF.

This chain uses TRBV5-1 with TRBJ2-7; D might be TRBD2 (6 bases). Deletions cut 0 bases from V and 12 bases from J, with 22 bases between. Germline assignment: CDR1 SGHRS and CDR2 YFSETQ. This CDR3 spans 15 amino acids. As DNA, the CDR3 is TGCGCCAGCAGCTTGGCCGGGACCCGCGGGGATTTAACGTACTTC. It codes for CASSLAGTRGDLTYF. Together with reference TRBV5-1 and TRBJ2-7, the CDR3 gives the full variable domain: KAGVTQTPRYLIKTRGQQVTLSCSPISGHRSVSWYQQTPGQGLQFLFEYFSETQRNKGNFPGRFSGRQFSNSRSEMNVSTLELGDSALYLCASSLAGTRGDLTYFGPGTRLTVT.

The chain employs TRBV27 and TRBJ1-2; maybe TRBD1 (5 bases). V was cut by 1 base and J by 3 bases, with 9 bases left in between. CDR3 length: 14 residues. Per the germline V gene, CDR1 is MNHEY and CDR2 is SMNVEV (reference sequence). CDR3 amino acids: CASSLFGRDYGYTF. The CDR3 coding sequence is TGTGCCAGCAGTTTATTTGGCAGGGACTATGGCTACACCTTC.